Below, one T cell receptor beta chain is given with its context. Its antigen is as yet unknown. Profiled with immunoSEQ multiplex PCR; TCRdb holds only in-frame clones, not every one. The repertoire holds around 37,000 clones, with roughly 80% as singletons. This sample was included in a study of OX40 agonist ivuxolimab in advanced cancers. About the study: Previous treatment with anti-PD-1, anti-PD-L1 or anti-CTLA-4 therapy was allowed; under 50% had received some. Partial responses were achieved by three patients, one with hepatocellular carcinoma and two with cutaneous melanoma. Study-wide results and limits: What antigens the expanded peripheral T cells recognized was never established.

Sampling of blood occurred at baseline, cycle 4 day 1, and cycle 7 day 1. The CDR3 totals 18 residues. Trimming cost V 1 base and J 4 bases, with 20 bases left between them. Germline loops: CDR1 MGHRA, CDR2 YSYEKL. Specimen: CD4+ or CD8+ T cells sorted from blood, collected in a trial of the OX40 agonist ivuxolimab. V is TRBV4-1 and J is TRBJ2-1; either TRBD1 or TRBD2 may supply D (5 bases each). The sequence was obtained from an adult with an advanced solid tumor such as melanoma, head and neck, liver or kidney cancer. CDR3 bases: TGCGCCAGCAGCCAAGGTCCGGGACGGACGAATTCTTACAATGAGCAGTTCTTC. Translating gives CASSQGPGRTNSYNEQFF.